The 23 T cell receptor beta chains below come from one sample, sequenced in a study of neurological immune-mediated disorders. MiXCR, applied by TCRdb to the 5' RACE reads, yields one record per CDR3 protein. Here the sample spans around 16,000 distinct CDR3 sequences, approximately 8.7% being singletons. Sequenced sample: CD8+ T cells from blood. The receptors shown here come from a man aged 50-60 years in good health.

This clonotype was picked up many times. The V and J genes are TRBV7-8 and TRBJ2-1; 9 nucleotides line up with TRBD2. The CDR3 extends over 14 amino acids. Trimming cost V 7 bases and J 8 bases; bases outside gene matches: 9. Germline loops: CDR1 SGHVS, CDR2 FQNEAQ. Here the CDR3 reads CASTLAGGGDEQFF. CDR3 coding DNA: TGTGCCAGCACCCTAGCAGGCGGGGGGGATGAGCAGTTCTTC.

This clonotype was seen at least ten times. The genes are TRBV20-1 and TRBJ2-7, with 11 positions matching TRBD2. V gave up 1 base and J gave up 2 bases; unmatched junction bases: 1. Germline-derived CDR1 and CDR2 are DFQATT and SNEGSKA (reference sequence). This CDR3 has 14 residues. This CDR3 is CSARVLAGAYEQYF. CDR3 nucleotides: TGCAGTGCTAGAGTACTAGCGGGAGCCTACGAGCAGTACTTC.

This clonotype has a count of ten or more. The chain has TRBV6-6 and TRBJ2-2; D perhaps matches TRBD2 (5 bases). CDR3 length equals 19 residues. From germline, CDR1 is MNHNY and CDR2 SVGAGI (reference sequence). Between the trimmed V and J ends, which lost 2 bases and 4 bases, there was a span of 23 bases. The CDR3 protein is CASSYGDYLLTLPTGELFF. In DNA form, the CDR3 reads TGTGCCAGCAGTTACGGCGACTACCTATTAACCCTACCCACCGGGGAGCTGTTTTTT.

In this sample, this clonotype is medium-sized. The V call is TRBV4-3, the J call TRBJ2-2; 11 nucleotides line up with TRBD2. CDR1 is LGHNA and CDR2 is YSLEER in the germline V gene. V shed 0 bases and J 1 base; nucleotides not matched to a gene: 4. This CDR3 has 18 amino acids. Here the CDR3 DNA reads TGCGCCAGCAGCCAAGATTACCTAGCGGGAGGGAACACCGGGGAGCTGTTTTTT. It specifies CASSQDYLAGGNTGELFF.

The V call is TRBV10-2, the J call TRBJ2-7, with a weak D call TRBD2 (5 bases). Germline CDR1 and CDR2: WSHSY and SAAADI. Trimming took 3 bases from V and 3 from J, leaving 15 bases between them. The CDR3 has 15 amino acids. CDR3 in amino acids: CASSDMGSGNYEQYF. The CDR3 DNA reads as TGCGCCAGCAGTGACATGGGGTCGGGGAACTACGAGCAGTACTTC.

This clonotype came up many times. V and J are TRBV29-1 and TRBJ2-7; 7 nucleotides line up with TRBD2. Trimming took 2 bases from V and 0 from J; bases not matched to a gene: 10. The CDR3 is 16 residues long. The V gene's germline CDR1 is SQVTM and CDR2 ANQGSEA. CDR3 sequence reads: CSVEIASSGRSYEQYF. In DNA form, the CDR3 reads TGCAGCGTTGAAATAGCTTCTAGCGGCCGCTCCTACGAGCAGTACTTC.

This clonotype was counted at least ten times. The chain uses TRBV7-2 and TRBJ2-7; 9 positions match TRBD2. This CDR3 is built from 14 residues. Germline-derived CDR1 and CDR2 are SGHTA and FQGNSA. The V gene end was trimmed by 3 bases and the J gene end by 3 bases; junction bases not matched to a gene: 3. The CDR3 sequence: CASSLASGIYEQYF. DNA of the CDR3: TGTGCCAGCAGCTTGGCTAGCGGGATCTACGAGCAGTACTTC.

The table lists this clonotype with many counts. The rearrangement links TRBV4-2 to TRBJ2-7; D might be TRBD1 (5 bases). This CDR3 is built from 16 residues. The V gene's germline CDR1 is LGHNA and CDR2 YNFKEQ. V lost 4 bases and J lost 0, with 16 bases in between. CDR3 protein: CASSPQFFQGSYEQYF. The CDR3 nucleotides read TGTGCCAGCAGCCCCCAATTTTTCCAGGGCTCCTACGAGCAGTACTTC.

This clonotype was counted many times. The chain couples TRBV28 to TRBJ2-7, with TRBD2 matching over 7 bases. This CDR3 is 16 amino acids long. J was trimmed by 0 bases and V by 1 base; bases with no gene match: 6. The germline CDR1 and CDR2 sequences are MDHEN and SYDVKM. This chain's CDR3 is CASSLSPSGGSYEQYF. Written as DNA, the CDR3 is TGTGCCAGCAGTTTATCTCCTAGCGGCGGCTCCTACGAGCAGTACTTC.

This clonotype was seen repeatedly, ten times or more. The chain's CDR3 is CASTWGTGAYEQYF. CDR3 nucleotide sequence: TGTGCCAGCACCTGGGGGACAGGGGCTTACGAGCAGTACTTC. The rearrangement joins TRBV27 to TRBJ2-7; TRBD1 matches at 10 bases. Looked up from germline, CDR1 is MNHEY and CDR2 is SMNVEV (reference sequence). V shed 7 bases, J shed 4 bases, and the junction held 7 bases outside the gene matches. The CDR3 spans 14 residues.

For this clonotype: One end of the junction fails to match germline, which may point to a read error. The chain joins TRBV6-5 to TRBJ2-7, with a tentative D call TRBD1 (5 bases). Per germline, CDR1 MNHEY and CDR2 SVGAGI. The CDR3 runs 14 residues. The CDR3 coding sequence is TGTTCCAGCAGTTACTCGGACACTCACTACGAGCAGTACTTC. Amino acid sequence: CSSSYSDTHYEQYF.

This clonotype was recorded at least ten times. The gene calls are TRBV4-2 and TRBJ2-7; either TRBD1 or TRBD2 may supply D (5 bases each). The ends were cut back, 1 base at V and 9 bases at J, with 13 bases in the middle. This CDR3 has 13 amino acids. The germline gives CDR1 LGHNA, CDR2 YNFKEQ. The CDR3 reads CASSQGGTRGQYF. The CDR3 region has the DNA TGTGCCAGCAGCCAAGGGGGGACGCGAGGGCAGTACTTC.

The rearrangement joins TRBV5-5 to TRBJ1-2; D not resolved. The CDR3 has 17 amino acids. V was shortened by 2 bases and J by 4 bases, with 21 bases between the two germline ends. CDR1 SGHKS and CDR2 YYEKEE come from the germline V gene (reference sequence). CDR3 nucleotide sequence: TGTGCCAGCAGCTTCGGAGGGCCGCATGTCCTGGGCTATGGCTACACCTTC. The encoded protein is CASSFGGPHVLGYGYTF.

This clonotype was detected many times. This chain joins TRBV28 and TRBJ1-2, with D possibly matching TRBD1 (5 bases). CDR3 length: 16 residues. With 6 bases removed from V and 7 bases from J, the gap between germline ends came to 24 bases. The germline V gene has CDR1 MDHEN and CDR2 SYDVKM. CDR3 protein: CASRRTEGRYSGGYTF. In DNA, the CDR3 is TGTGCCAGCAGGAGGACGGAGGGGCGCTATTCGGGTGGCTACACCTTC.

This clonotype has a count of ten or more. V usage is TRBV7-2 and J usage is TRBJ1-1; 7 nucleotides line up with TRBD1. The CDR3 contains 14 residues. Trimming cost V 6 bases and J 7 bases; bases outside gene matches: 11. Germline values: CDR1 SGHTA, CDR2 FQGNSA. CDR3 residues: CASRQTGTASEAFF. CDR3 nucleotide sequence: TGTGCCAGCAGGCAAACCGGGACAGCGAGTGAAGCTTTCTTT. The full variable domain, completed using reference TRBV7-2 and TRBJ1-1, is GAGVSQSPSNKVTEKGKDVELRCDPISGHTALYWYRQSLGQGLEFLIYFQGNSAPDKSGLPSDRFSAERTGGSVSTLTIQRTQQEDSAVYLCASRQTGTASEAFFGQGTRLTVV.

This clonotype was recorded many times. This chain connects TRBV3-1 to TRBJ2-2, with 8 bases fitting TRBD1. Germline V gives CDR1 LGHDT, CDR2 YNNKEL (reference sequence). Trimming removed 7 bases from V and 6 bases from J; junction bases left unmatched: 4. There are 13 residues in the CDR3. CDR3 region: CASTDRAAGELFF. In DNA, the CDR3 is TGTGCCAGCACGGACAGGGCTGCCGGGGAGCTGTTTTTT.

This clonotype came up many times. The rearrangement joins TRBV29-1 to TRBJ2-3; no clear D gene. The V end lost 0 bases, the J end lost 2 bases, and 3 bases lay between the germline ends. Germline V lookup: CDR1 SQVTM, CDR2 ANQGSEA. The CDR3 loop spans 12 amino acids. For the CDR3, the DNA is TGCAGCGTTGAAGATTACACAGATACGCAGTATTTT. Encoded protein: CSVEDYTDTQYF.

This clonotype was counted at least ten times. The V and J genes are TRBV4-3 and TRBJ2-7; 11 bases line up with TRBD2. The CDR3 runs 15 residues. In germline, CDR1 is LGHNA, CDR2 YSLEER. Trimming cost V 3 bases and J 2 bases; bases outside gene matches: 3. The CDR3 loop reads CASSQGTSGPYEQYF. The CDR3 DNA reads TGCGCCAGCAGCCAGGGGACTAGCGGTCCCTACGAGCAGTACTTC.

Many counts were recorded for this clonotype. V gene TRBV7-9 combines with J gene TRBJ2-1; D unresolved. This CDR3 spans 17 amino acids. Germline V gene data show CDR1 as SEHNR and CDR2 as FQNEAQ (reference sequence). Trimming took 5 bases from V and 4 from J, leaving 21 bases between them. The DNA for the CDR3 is TGTGCCAGCAGCCCAGGAACAAGGGAATGGGAATACAATGAGCAGTTCTTC. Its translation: CASSPGTREWEYNEQFF.

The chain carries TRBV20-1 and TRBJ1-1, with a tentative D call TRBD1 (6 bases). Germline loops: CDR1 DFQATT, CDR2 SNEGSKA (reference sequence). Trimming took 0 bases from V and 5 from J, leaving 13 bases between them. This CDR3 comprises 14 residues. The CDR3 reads CSAREGARGTEAFF. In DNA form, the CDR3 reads TGCAGTGCTAGAGAGGGGGCACGAGGGACTGAAGCTTTCTTT.

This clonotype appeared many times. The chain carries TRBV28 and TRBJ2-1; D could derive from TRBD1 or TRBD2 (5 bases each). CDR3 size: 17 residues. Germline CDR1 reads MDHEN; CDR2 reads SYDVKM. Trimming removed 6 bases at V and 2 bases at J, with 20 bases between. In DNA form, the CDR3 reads TGTGCCAGCAGCGCCTCGGGACCCATGGGACCCTACAATGAGCAGTTCTTC. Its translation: CASSASGPMGPYNEQFF.

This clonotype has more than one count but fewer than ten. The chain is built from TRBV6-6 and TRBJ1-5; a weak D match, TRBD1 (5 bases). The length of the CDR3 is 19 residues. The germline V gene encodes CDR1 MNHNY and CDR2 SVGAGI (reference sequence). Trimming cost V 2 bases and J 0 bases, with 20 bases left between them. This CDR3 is CASSYAGPRFDNSNQPQHF. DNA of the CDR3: TGTGCCAGCAGTTACGCGGGACCGCGCTTCGATAATAGCAATCAGCCCCAGCATTTT.

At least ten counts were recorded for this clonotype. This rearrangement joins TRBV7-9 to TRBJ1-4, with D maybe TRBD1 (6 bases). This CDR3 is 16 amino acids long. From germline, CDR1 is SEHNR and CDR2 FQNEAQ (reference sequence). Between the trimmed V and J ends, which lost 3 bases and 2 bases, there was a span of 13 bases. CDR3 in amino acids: CASSFLSGATNEKLFF. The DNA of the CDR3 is TGTGCCAGCAGCTTCCTTTCGGGGGCTACTAATGAAAAACTGTTTTTT.